This T cell receptor beta chain stems from a study of breast tumors, draining lymph nodes, adjacent tissues. Study outcomes and limitations: The data were judged consistent with most tumor T cells coming from lymph node and expanding in tumor. Data only fit, rather than demonstrated, lymph node origin of most tumor T cells. Tumor repertoires ranked between lymph nodes and nontumor tissue in diversity, with V and J gene preferences.

The CDR3 loop spans 15 amino acids. Germline V gene lookup returns CDR1 SGHRS and CDR2 YFSETQ. Each CDR3 protein gets one entry after TCRdb re-called the multiplex PCR reads with MiXCR. The profile shows approximately 200,000 distinct CDR3 sequences, approximately 30% of them singletons. Axillary draining lymph nodes of breast cancer patients supplied the node samples. Turning to this clonotype: Its matching antigen is unknown. An end of the junction does not agree with germline; a read error may underlie this.

The V gene is TRBV5-1, the J gene TRBJ2-7; 7 bases agree with TRBD1. Specimen: axillary lymph node tissue. This TCR was recovered from a female donor with breast cancer. Some clones in this sample may be carry-over from other donors' samples. The CDR3 DNA is TGCGCCAGCAGCTTCAGTTTACAGGGGAGCAACGAGCGGTACTTC. Its protein product is CASSFSLQGSNERYF. The complete variable domain, with remaining parts taken from reference TRBV5-1 and TRBJ2-7, reads KAGVTQTPRYLIKTRGQQVTLSCSPISGHRSVSWYQQTPGQGLQFLFEYFSETQRNKGNFPGRFSGRQFSNSRSEMNVSTLELGDSALYLCASSFSLQGSNERYFGPGTRLTVT.